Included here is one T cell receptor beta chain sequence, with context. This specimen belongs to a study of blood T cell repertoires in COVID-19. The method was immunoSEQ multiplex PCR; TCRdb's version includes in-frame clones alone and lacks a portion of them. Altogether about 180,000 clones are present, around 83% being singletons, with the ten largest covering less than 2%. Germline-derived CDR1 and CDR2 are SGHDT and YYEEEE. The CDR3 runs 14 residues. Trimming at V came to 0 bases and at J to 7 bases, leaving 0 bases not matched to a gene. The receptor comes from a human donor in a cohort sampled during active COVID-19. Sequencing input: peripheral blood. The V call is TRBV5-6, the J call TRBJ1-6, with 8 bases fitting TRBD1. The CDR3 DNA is TGTGCCAGCAGCTTGGGGACAGGGAATTCACCCCTCCACTTT. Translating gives CASSLGTGNSPLHF.